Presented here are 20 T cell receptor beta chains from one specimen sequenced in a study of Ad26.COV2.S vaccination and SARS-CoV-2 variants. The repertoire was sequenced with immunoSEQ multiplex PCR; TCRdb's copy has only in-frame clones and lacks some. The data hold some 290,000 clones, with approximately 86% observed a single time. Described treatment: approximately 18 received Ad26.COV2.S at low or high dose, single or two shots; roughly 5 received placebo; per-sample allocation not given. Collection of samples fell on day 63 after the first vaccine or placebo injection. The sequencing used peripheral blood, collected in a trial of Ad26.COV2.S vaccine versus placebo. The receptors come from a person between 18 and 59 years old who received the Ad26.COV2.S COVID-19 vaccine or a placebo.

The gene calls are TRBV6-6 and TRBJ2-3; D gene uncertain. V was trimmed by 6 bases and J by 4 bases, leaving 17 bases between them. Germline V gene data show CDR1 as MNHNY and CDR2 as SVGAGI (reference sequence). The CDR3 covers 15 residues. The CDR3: CASRGDEPKPDTQYF. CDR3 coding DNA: TGTGCCAGCAGAGGTGACGAACCCAAGCCAGATACGCAGTATTTT.

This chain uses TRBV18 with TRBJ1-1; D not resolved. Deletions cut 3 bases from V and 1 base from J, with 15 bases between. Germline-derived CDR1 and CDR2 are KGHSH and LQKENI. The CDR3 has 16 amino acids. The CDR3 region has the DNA TGTGCCAGCTCACCCGCAGTGCAGTCGGGGAACACTGAAGCTTTCTTT. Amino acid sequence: CASSPAVQSGNTEAFF.

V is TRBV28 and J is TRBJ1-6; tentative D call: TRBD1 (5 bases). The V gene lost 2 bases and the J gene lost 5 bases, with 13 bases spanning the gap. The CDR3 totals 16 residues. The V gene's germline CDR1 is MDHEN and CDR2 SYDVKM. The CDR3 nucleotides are TGTGCCAGCAGTTTACGGGGGAATCTTCATAATTCACCCCTCCACTTT. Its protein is CASSLRGNLHNSPLHF.

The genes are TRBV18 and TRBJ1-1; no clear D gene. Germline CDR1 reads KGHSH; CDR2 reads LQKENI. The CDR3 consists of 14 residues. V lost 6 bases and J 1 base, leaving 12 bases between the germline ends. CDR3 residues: CASSGPTRNTEAFF. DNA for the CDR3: TGTGCCAGCTCTGGACCCACACGGAACACTGAAGCTTTCTTT.

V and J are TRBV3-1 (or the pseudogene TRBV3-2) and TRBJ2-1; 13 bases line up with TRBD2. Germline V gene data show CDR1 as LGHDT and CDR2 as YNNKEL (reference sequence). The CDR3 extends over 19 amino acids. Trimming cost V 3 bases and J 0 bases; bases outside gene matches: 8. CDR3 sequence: CASSHRLAGGPSSYNEQFF. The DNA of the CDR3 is TGTGCCAGCAGCCACCGACTAGCGGGGGGCCCCAGCTCCTACAATGAGCAGTTCTTC.

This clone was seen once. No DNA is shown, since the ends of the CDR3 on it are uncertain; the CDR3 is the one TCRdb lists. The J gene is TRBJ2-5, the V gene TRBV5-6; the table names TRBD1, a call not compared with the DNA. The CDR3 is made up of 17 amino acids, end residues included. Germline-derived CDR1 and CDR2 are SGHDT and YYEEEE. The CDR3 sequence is CASGVGQGAFLYSQSYF.

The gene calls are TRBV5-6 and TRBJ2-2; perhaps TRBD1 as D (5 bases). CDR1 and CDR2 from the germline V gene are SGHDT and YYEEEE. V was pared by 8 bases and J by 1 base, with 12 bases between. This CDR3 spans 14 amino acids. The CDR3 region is CASRQTLNTGELFF. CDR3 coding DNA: TGTGCCAGTAGACAGACCTTGAACACCGGGGAGCTGTTTTTT. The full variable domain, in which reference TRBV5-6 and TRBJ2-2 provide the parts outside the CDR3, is DAGVTQSPTHLIKTRGQQVTLRCSPKSGHDTVSWYQQALGQGPQFIFQYYEEEERQRGNFPDRFSGHQFPNYSSELNVNALLLGDSALYLCASRQTLNTGELFFGEGSRLTVL.

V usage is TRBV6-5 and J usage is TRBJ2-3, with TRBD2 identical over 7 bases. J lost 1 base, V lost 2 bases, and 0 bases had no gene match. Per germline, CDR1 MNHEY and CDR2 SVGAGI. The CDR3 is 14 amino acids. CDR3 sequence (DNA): TGTGCCAGCAGTTACACTAGCGGCACAGATACGCAGTATTTT. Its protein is CASSYTSGTDTQYF.

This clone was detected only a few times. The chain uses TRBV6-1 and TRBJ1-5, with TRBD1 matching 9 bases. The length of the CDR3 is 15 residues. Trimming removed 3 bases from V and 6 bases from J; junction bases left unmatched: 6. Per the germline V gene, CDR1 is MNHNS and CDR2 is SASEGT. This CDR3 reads CASSDGTGIAQPQHF. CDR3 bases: TGTGCCAGCAGTGACGGGACAGGGATAGCTCAGCCCCAGCATTTT.

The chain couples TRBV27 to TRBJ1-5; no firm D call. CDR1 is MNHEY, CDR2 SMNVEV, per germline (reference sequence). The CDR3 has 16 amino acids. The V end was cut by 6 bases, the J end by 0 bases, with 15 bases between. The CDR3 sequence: CASRGPGEHSNQPQHF. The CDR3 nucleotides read TGTGCCAGCAGAGGGCCCGGGGAACATAGCAATCAGCCCCAGCATTTT.

The CDR3 DNA sequence: TGTGCCAGCAGCCTCGGGGACAGGGGGCTAAAAGCTTTCTTT. As protein: CASSLGDRGLKAFF. J is TRBJ1-1 and V is TRBV5-4; 12 bases line up with TRBD1. The germline CDR1 and CDR2 sequences are SGHNT and YYREEE (reference sequence). The CDR3 is 14 amino acids. Trimming removed 4 bases from V and 9 bases from J; junction bases left unmatched: 7.

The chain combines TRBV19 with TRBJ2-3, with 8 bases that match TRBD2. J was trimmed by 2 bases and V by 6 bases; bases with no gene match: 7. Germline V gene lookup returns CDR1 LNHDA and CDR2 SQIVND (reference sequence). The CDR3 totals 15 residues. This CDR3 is CASSVLAGDTDTQYF. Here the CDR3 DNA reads TGTGCCAGTAGCGTTCTAGCGGGTGACACAGATACGCAGTATTTT.

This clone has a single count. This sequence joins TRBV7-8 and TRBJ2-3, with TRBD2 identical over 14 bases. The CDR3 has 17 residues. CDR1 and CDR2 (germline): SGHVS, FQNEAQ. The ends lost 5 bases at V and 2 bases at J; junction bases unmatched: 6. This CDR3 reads CASSPRLAGGTTDTQYF. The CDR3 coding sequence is TGTGCCAGCAGCCCTAGACTAGCGGGGGGGACCACAGATACGCAGTATTTT.

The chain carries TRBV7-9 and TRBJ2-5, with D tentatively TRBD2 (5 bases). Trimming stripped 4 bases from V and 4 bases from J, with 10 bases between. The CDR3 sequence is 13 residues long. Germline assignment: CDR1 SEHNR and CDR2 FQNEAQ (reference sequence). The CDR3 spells CASSSDRGETQYF. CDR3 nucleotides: TGTGCCAGCAGCTCTGACCGGGGAGAGACCCAGTACTTC.

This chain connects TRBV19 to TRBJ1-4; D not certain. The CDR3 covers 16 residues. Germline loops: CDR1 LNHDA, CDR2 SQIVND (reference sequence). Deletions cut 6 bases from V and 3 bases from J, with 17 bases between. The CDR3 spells CASSPPGVAANEKLFF. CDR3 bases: TGTGCCAGTAGCCCACCCGGCGTAGCAGCTAATGAAAAACTGTTTTTT.

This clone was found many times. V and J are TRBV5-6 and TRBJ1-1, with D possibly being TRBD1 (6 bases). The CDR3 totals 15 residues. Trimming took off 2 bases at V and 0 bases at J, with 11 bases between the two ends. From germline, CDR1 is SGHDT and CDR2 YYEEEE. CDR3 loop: CASSLWTVMNTEAFF. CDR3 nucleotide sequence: TGTGCCAGCAGCTTATGGACAGTCATGAACACTGAAGCTTTCTTT. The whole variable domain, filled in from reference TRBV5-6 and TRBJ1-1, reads DAGVTQSPTHLIKTRGQQVTLRCSPKSGHDTVSWYQQALGQGPQFIFQYYEEEERQRGNFPDRFSGHQFPNYSSELNVNALLLGDSALYLCASSLWTVMNTEAFFGQGTRLTVV.

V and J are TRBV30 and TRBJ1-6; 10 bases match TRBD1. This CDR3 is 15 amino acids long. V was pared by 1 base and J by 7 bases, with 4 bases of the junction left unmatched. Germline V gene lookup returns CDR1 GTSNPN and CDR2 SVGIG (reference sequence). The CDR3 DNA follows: TGTGCCTGGAGTGCCCGGACAGGGGGGAATTCACCCCTCCACTTT. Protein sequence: CAWSARTGGNSPLHF.

The CDR3 coding sequence is TGTGCCAGCAGTTTAGAAAAAAGGGGGCGCGAGGGAAACACCATATATTTT. It codes for CASSLEKRGREGNTIYF. The gene calls are TRBV27 and TRBJ1-3; 7 bases are a match to TRBD1. The CDR3 runs 17 residues. CDR1 and CDR2 (germline): MNHEY, SMNVEV (reference sequence). The V segment lost 2 bases and the J segment 4 bases; nucleotides outside the gene matches: 11.

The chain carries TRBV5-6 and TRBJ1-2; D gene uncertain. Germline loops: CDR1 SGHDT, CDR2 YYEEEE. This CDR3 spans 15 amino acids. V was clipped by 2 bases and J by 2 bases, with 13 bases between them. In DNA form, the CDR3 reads TGTGCCAGCAGCTTTAGGGTTGGACGGAACTATGGCTACACCTTC. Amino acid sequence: CASSFRVGRNYGYTF.

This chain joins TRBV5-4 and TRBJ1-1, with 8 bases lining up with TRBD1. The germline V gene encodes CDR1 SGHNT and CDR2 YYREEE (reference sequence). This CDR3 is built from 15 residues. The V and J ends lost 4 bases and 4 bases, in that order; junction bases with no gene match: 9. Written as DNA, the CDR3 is TGTGCCAGCAGCCCCAGGGGGCGCGGAGTCACTGAAGCTTTCTTT. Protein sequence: CASSPRGRGVTEAFF. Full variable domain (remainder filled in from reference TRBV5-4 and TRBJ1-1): ETGVTQSPTHLIKTRGQQVTLRCSSQSGHNTVSWYQQALGQGPQFIFQYYREEENGRGNFPPRFSGLQFPNYSSELNVNALELDDSALYLCASSPRGRGVTEAFFGQGTRLTVV.